This passage covers 18 T cell receptor beta chains from one sample sequenced in a study of identical twins. MiXCR was run by TCRdb on the 5' RACE reads, yielding one entry per CDR3 protein. The sample consists of 120,000 to 150,000 distinct CDR3 sequences, around 3.5% of them appearing once. The source material was memory T cells sorted from blood. The receptors derive from a man younger than 35 in good health.

The sample holds many counts of this clonotype. The chain recombines TRBV20-1 with TRBJ1-5; D is perhaps TRBD1 (6 bases). Per the germline V gene, CDR1 is DFQATT and CDR2 is SNEGSKA (reference sequence). The CDR3 totals 14 residues. V gave up 5 bases and J gave up 2 bases, with 13 bases separating them. CDR3 in amino acids: CSAGRGRGNQPQHF. CDR3 bases: TGCAGTGCTGGCAGGGGAAGGGGCAATCAGCCCCAGCATTTT.

This clonotype was detected ten times or more. The chain recombines TRBV5-1 with TRBJ2-1, with D perhaps TRBD2 (6 bases). The germline V and J ends were trimmed by 4 bases and 6 bases, with 14 bases remaining between them. Germline loops: CDR1 SGHRS, CDR2 YFSETQ. This CDR3 has 14 amino acids. CDR3 nucleotide sequence: TGCGCCAGCAGCCCTGGACTAATGGGCAATGAGCAGTTCTTC. Protein sequence: CASSPGLMGNEQFF.

This clonotype was found many times. V usage is TRBV5-1 and J usage is TRBJ2-1; D is possibly TRBD1 (6 bases). The CDR3 has 14 residues. Trimming stripped 3 bases from V and 10 bases from J, with 17 bases between. Germline CDR1 is SGHRS and CDR2 is YFSETQ. In nucleotides, the CDR3 is TGCGCCAGCAGCTCGGACAGTTTATCGTACGAGCAGTTCTTC. Its translation is CASSSDSLSYEQFF.

This clonotype came up many times. The chain recombines TRBV12-3 or TRBV12-4 with TRBJ2-5; TRBD2 aligns across 10 bases. V dropped 6 bases and J dropped 5; count of bases not matched to a gene: 6. This CDR3 has 14 amino acids. The CDR3 reads CASSLAGVAETQYF. The CDR3 DNA is TGTGCCAGCAGCCTAGCGGGAGTGGCGGAGACCCAGTACTTC.

This clonotype was counted at least ten times. The rearrangement joins TRBV27 to TRBJ1-1; 9 bases are shared with TRBD1. Germline CDR1 is MNHEY and CDR2 is SMNVEV (reference sequence). V shed 3 bases and J 11 bases; nucleotides not matched to a gene: 10. The CDR3 covers 14 residues. This CDR3 is CASSLRGRTGVAFF. The CDR3 coding sequence is TGTGCCAGCAGTTTGAGGGGAAGGACAGGGGTTGCTTTCTTT.

In its sample, this clonotype was seen many times. V and J are TRBV5-1 and TRBJ2-1, with 9 bases lining up with TRBD2. The V and J ends lost 5 bases and 2 bases, in that order; junction bases with no gene match: 14. This CDR3 has 18 residues. The germline V gene encodes CDR1 SGHRS and CDR2 YFSETQ. CDR3 in amino acids: CASSSSRAGGPAYNEQFF. As DNA, the CDR3 is TGCGCCAGCAGTTCATCGCGGGCGGGAGGGCCCGCCTACAATGAGCAGTTCTTC.

This clonotype turned up a few times. The chain uses TRBV20-1 and TRBJ1-1; TRBD1 matches at 7 bases. The CDR3 is made up of 14 amino acids. The V gene end was trimmed by 3 bases and the J gene end by 4 bases; junction bases not matched to a gene: 8. Germline CDR1 and CDR2: DFQATT and SNEGSKA (reference sequence). DNA of the CDR3: TGCAGTGCTAGGCTACAGGGGCTGACCACTGAAGCTTTCTTT. Translating it yields CSARLQGLTTEAFF.

In its sample, this clonotype was seen many times. V and J are TRBV6-1 and TRBJ1-6; TRBD1 aligns across 7 bases. V lost 6 bases to trimming and J lost 10 bases; unmatched junction nucleotides: 9. This CDR3 contains 14 residues. The germline CDR1 and CDR2 sequences are MNHNS and SASEGT. CDR3 sequence reads: CASRDPGQSSPLHF. As DNA, the CDR3 is TGTGCCAGCAGGGATCCGGGACAGTCCTCACCCCTCCACTTT.

With regard to this clonotype: This may come from a read error, since a much larger clone is one base off. The V and J genes are TRBV29-1 and TRBJ2-3; D is possibly TRBD1 or TRBD2 (5 bases each). Germline values: CDR1 SQVTM, CDR2 ANQGSEA. The CDR3 has 13 residues. CDR3 loop: CSHQGVSTETQYF. DNA of the CDR3: TGCAGCCATCAGGGAGTTAGCACAGAAACGCAGTATTTT.

At least ten counts were recorded for this clonotype. The chain uses TRBV12-3 or TRBV12-4 and TRBJ1-1; weak D call: TRBD1 (5 bases). CDR3 length: 13 amino acids. The V gene lost 6 bases and the J gene lost 4 bases, with 12 bases spanning the gap. CDR3 loop: CASSQGRATEAFF. In DNA, the CDR3 is TGTGCCAGCAGCCAGGGCAGGGCCACTGAAGCTTTCTTT.

There are many counts of this clonotype. The chain joins TRBV28 to TRBJ2-7; maybe TRBD2 (6 bases). Germline V CDR1 and CDR2: MDHEN, SYDVKM. CDR3 length equals 12 residues. V was cut by 4 bases and J by 2 bases, with 6 bases left in between. The CDR3 here is CASSWGAYEQYF. The DNA of the CDR3 is TGTGCCAGCAGTTGGGGGGCCTACGAGCAGTACTTC.

There are many counts of this clonotype. V gene TRBV27 combines with J gene TRBJ1-4, with 9 bases that match TRBD1. J was trimmed by 2 bases and V by 5 bases; bases with no gene match: 3. The CDR3 has 15 amino acids. Germline CDR1 is MNHEY and CDR2 is SMNVEV (reference sequence). The CDR3 sequence is CASSHGQGTNEKLFF. CDR3 DNA sequence: TGTGCCAGCAGTCATGGACAGGGGACTAATGAAAAACTGTTTTTT.

In its sample, this clonotype was seen many times. This chain connects TRBV5-1 to TRBJ1-2; 10 bases map to TRBD1. The germline CDR1 and CDR2 sequences are SGHRS and YFSETQ. CDR3 length: 14 amino acids. Unmatched junction bases numbered 4, after V lost 4 bases and J lost 4 bases. The CDR3 DNA sequence: TGCGCCAGCAGCCCGGACAGGGGGGGCTATGGCTACACCTTC. Its translation: CASSPDRGGYGYTF.

This clonotype has a count of ten or more. The chain uses TRBV5-5 and TRBJ2-1; 9 bases fit TRBD1. With 6 bases clipped from V and 2 bases from J, the junction kept 9 bases outside the gene matches. This CDR3 comprises 16 residues. The germline gives CDR1 SGHKS, CDR2 YYEKEE (reference sequence). The CDR3 is CASTPSGQGTYNEQFF. The CDR3, as DNA: TGTGCCAGCACCCCTTCCGGACAGGGGACCTACAATGAGCAGTTCTTC.

In this sample, this clonotype turned up many times. The chain is built from TRBV29-1 and TRBJ2-3, with D tentatively TRBD1 or TRBD2 (5 bases each). The CDR3 sequence is 14 residues long. Germline V CDR1 and CDR2: SQVTM, ANQGSEA. V was pared by 4 bases and J by 2 bases, with 13 bases between. CDR3 nucleotide sequence: TGCAGCGTTGGGGCCGGGACCCTCACAGATACGCAGTATTTT. Encoded protein: CSVGAGTLTDTQYF.

Many counts were recorded for this clonotype. V usage is TRBV20-1 and J usage is TRBJ2-5; 13 bases agree with TRBD2. V dropped 3 bases and J dropped 5; count of bases not matched to a gene: 9. CDR1 is DFQATT, CDR2 SNEGSKA, per germline (reference sequence). This CDR3 spans 16 amino acids. This CDR3 reads CSASPLLLAGGETQYF. CDR3 bases: TGCAGTGCTAGTCCCCTCCTACTAGCGGGAGGGGAGACCCAGTACTTC.

This clonotype has at least ten counts. The chain joins TRBV5-1 to TRBJ2-3; 9 bases match TRBD2. V was clipped by 4 bases and J by 6 bases; unmatched bases: 9. CDR3 length: 15 amino acids. Germline V lookup: CDR1 SGHRS, CDR2 YFSETQ. CDR3 sequence reads: CASSPPLAGSDTQYF. The CDR3 region has the DNA TGCGCCAGCAGCCCGCCCCTAGCGGGGAGTGATACGCAGTATTTT.

J is TRBJ2-1 and V is TRBV18; perhaps TRBD2 as D (6 bases). V was shortened by 1 base and J by 3 bases, with 10 bases between the two germline ends. The CDR3 is 15 residues long. Germline values: CDR1 KGHSH, CDR2 LQKENI. CDR3 sequence: CASSPRDSHYNEQFF. The DNA for the CDR3 is TGTGCCAGCTCACCACGGGACTCGCACTACAATGAGCAGTTCTTC.